This T cell receptor (beta chain) was documented in a study of blood T cell repertoires in COVID-19. Study-wide context: There were acute and convalescent COVID-19 samples, and they came from the United States, Italy and Spain. T cells, B-cell-depleted T cells, or PBMCs supplied cDNA or gDNA.

CDR3 length: 15 amino acids. CDR1 and CDR2 from the germline V gene are LGHDT and YNNKEL (reference sequence). With V trimmed by 4 bases and J by 7 bases, 6 bases remained unmatched. As originally analysed: Amplification of reference gene primers was used by the study to estimate nucleated cell counts. Clones were sequenced by immunoSEQ multiplex PCR, and TCRdb holds only the in-frame ones, with some missing. D and trimming were read from the DNA, whereas the V and J calls and clone size are those reported in that table. The sample has about 75,000 clones; approximately 86% are singletons. The origin of this receptor is a woman aged 45-60 years with acute or convalescent COVID-19. The J gene is TRBJ1-4, the V gene TRBV3-1 (or the pseudogene TRBV3-2), with 10 bases that match TRBD1. What was sequenced was peripheral blood. This chain's CDR3 is CASSPGTGEGEKLFF. CDR3 sequence (DNA): TGTGCCAGCAGCCCGGGGACAGGGGAGGGTGAAAAACTGTTTTTT.